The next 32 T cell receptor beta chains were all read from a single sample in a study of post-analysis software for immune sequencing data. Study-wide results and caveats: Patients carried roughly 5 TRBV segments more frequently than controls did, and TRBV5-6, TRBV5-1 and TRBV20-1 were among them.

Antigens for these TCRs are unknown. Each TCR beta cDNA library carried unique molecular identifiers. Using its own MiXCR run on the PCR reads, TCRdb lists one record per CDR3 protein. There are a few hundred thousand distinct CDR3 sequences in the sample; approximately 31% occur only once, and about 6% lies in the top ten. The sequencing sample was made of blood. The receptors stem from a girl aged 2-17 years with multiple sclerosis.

The CDR3 bases are TGCGCCAGCAGCTTGGGAGGGGGCATCTCTGGAAACACCATATATTTT. Its translation: CASSLGGGISGNTIYF. This chain links TRBV5-1 with TRBJ1-3; 7 bases line up with TRBD1. J lost 0 bases, V lost 0 bases, and 3 bases had no gene match. The CDR3 runs to 16 residues. The germline V gene encodes CDR1 SGHRS and CDR2 YFSETQ. The full variable domain, rest sourced from reference TRBV5-1 and TRBJ1-3, is KAGVTQTPRYLIKTRGQQVTLSCSPISGHRSVSWYQQTPGQGLQFLFEYFSETQRNKGNFPGRFSGRQFSNSRSEMNVSTLELGDSALYLCASSLGGGISGNTIYFGEGSWLTVV.

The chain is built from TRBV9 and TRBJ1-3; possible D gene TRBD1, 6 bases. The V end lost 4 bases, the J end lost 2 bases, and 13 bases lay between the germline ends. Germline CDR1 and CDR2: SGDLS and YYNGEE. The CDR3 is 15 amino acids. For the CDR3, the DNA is TGTGCCAGCAGCACCCGACAGGAACCTGGAAACACCATATATTTT. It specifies CASSTRQEPGNTIYF. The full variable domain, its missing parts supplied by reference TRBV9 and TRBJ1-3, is DSGVTQTPKHLITATGQRVTLRCSPRSGDLSVYWYQQSLDQGLQFLIQYYNGEERAKGNILERFSAQQFPDLHSELNLSSLELGDSALYFCASSTRQEPGNTIYFGEGSWLTVV.

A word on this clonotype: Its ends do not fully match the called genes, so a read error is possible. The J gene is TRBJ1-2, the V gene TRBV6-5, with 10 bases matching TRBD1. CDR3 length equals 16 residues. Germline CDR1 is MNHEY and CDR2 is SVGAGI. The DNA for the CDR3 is TGTGCCAGCAGCTACTCGAGGGGACAGGGGCGTTCTGGCTGCACCTTC. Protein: CASSYSRGQGRSGCTF.

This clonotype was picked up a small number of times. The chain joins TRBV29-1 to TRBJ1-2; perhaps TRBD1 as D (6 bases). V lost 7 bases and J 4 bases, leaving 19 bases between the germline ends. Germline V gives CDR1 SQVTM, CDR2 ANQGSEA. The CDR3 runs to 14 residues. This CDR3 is CSALGLRGVYGYTF. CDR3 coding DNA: TGCAGCGCCTTGGGCCTCAGGGGAGTCTATGGCTACACCTTC.

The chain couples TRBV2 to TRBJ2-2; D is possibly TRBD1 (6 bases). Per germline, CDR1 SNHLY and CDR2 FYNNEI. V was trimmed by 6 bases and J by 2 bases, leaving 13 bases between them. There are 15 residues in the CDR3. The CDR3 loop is CASSEYRENTGELFF. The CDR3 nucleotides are TGTGCCAGCAGCGAATACAGGGAAAACACCGGGGAGCTGTTTTTT.

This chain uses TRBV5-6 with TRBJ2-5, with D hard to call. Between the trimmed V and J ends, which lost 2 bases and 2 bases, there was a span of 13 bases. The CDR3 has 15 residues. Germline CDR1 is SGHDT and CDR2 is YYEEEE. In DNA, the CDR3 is TGTGCCAGCAGCTTCCTCGGACGGCAACAAGAGACCCAGTACTTC. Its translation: CASSFLGRQQETQYF.

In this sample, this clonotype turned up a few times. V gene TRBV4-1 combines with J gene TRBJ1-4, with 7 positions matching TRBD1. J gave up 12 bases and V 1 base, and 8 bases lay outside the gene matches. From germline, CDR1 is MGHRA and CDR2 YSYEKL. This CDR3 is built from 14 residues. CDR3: CASSQVGRGLELFF. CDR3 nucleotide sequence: TGCGCCAGCAGCCAAGTTGGTAGGGGGCTGGAACTGTTTTTT.

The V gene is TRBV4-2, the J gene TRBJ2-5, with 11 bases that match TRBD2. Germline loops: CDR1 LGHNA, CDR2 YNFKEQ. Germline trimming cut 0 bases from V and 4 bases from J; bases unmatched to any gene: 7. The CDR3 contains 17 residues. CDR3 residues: CASSQDLSGGAVETQYF. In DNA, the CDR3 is TGTGCCAGCAGCCAAGATCTTAGCGGGGGGGCCGTAGAGACCCAGTACTTC.

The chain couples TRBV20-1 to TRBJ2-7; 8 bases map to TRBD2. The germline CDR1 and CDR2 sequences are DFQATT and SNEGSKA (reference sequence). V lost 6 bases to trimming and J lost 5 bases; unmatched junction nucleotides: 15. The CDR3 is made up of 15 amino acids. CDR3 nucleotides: TGCAGTGCCCCGGGAAGGGAGAGCGGGGGAGACGAGCAGTACTTC. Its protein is CSAPGRESGGDEQYF.

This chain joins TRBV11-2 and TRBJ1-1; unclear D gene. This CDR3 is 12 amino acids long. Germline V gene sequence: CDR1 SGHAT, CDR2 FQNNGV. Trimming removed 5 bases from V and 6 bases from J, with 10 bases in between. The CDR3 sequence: CASSTSGPEAFF. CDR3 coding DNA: TGTGCCAGCAGCACATCCGGGCCTGAAGCTTTCTTT.

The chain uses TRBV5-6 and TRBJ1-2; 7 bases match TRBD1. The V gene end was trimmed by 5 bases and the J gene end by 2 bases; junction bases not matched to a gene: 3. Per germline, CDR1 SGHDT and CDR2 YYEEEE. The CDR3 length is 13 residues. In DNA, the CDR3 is TGTGCCAGCAGAGGAGGGGGCAACTATGGCTACACCTTC. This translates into CASRGGGNYGYTF.

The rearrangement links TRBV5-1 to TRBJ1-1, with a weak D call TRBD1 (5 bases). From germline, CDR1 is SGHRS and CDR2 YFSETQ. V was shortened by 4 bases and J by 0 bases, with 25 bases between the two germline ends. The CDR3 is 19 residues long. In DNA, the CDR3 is TGCGCCAGCAGCCCCAACCCCCATTTTCGGGGCAGGCTGAACACTGAAGCTTTCTTT. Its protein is CASSPNPHFRGRLNTEAFF.

DNA for the CDR3: TGTGCCAGCAGTTTAAGGCCACGCTCGGAGCAGTACTTC. Amino acids: CASSLRPRSEQYF. The V and J genes are TRBV27 and TRBJ2-7; D ambiguous. Germline CDR1 reads MNHEY; CDR2 reads SMNVEV (reference sequence). The CDR3 contains 13 residues. V lost 2 bases to trimming and J lost 7 bases, with 12 bases between them.

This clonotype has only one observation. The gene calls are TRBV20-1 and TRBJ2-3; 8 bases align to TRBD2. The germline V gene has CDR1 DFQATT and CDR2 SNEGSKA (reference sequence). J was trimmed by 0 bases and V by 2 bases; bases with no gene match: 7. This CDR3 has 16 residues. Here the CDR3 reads CSARKARGVSTDTQYF. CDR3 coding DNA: TGCAGTGCTAGAAAGGCGCGGGGGGTGAGCACAGATACGCAGTATTTT.

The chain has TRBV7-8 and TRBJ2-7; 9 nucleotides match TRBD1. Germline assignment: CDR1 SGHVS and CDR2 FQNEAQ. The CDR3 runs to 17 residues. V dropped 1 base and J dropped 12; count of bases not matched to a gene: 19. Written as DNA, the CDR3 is TGTGCCAGCAGCTTAGGAATCAGTACAGGGGGCGAAGAGACCCGGTACTTC. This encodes CASSLGISTGGEETRYF.

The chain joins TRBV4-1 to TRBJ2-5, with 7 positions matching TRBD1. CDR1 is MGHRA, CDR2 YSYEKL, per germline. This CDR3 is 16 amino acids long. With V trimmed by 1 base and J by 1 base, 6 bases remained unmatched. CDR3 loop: CASSQGSRDSQETQYF. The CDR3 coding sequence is TGCGCCAGCAGCCAAGGCTCCAGGGACAGCCAAGAGACCCAGTACTTC.

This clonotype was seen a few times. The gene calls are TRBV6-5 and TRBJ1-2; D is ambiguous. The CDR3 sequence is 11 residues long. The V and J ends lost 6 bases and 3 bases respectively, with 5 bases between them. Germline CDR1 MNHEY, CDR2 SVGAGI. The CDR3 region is CASRKYYGYTF. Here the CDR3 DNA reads TGTGCCAGCAGAAAATACTATGGCTACACCTTC.

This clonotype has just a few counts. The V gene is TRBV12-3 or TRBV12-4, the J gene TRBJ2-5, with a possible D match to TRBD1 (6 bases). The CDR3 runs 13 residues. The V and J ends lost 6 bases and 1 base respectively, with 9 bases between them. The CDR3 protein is CASRGDTQETQYF. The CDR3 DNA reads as TGTGCCAGCAGGGGGGACACCCAAGAGACCCAGTACTTC.

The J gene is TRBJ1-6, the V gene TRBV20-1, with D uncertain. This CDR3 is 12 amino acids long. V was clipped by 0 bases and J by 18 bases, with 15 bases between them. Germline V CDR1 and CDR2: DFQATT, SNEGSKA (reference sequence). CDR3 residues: CSAREDRIAPHF. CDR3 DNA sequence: TGCAGTGCTAGAGAAGACCGTATAGCCCCCCACTTT.

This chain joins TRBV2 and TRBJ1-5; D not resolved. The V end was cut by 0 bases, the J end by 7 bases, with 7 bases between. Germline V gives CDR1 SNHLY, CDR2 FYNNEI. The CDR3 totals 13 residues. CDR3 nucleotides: TGTGCCAGCAGTGAAGCGCGATCCCAGCCCCAGCATTTT. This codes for CASSEARSQPQHF.

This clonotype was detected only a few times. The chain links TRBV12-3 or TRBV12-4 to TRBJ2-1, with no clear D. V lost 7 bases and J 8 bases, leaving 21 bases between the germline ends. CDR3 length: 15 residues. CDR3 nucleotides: TGTGCCAGCAATAACCGGGTCTTCAATATCGATGAGCAGTTCTTC. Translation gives CASNNRVFNIDEQFF.

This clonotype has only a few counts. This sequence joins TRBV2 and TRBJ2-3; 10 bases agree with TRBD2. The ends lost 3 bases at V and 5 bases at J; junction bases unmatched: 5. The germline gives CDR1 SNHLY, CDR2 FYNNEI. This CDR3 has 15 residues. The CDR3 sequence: CASSDLAGVGDTQYF. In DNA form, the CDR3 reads TGTGCCAGCAGTGATCTAGCGGGGGTAGGAGATACGCAGTATTTT.

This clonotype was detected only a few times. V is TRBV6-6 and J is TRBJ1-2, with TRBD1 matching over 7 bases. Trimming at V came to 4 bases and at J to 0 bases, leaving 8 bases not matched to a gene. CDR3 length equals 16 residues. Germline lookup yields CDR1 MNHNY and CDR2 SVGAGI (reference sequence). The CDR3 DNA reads TGTGCCAGCAGTTGGGGGACAGTTCGGACTAACTATGGCTACACCTTC. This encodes CASSWGTVRTNYGYTF.

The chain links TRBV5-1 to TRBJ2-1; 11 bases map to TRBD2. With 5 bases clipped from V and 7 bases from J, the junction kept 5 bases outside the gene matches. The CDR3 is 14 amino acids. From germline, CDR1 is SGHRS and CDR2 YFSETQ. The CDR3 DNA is TGCGCCAGCAGGCTTAGCGGGAGGGGAAATGAGCAGTTCTTC. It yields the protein CASRLSGRGNEQFF.

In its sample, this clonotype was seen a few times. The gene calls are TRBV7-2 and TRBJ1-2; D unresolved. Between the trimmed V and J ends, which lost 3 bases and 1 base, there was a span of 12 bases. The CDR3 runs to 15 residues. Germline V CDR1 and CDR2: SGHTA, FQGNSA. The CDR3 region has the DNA TGTGCCAGCAGCTTTTCTGGACGGCTTAACTATGGCTACACCTTC. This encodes CASSFSGRLNYGYTF.

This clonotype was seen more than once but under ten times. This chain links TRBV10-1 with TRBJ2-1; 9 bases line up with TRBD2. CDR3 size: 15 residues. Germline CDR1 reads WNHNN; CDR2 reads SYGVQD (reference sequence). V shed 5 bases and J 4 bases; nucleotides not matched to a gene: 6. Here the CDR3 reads CASSRTSEKYNEQFF. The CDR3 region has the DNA TGCGCCAGCAGTAGGACTAGCGAGAAGTACAATGAGCAGTTCTTC.

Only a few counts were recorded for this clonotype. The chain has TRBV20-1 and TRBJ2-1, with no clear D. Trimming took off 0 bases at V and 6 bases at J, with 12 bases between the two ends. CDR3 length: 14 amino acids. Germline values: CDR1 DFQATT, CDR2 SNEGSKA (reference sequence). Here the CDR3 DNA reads TGCAGTGCTAGAGATTTAATAGACACCAATGAGCAGTTCTTC. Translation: CSARDLIDTNEQFF.

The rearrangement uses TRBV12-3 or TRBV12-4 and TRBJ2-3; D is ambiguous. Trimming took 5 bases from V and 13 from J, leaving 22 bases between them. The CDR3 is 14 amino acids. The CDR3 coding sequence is TGTGCCAGCAGTCGCAGAGTGACCGCAGATGCGGAGTATTTT. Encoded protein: CASSRRVTADAEYF.

The DNA of the CDR3 is TGTGCCAGCAGCCAAGGGGACAGTAATGGCTACACCTTC. Translation gives CASSQGDSNGYTF. The J gene is TRBJ1-2, the V gene TRBV3-1; 7 bases agree with TRBD1. The V segment lost 1 base and the J segment 6 bases; nucleotides outside the gene matches: 2. The CDR3 loop spans 13 amino acids. Germline V gene data show CDR1 as LGHDT and CDR2 as YNNKEL (reference sequence).

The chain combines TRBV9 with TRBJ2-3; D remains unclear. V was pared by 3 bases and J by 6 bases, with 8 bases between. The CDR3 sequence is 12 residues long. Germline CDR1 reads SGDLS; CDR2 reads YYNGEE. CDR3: CASSASRDTQYF. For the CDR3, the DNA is TGTGCCAGCAGCGCTTCGAGGGATACGCAGTATTTT.

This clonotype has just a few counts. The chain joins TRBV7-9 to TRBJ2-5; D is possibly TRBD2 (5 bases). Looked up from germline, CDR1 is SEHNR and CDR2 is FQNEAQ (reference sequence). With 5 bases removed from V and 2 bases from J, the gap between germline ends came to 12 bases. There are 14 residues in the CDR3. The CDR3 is CASSTRADQETQYF. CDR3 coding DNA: TGTGCCAGCAGCACTAGGGCAGATCAAGAGACCCAGTACTTC.

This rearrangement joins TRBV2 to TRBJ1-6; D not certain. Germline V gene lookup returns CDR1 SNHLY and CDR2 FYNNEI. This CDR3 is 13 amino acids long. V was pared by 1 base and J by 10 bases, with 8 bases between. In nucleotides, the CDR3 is TGTGCCAGCAGTGAAGTGAGGGAGTCACCCCTCCACTTT. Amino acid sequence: CASSEVRESPLHF.